This T cell receptor beta chain emerged from a study of shared clonotypes between healthy human individuals. Generated by immunoSEQ multiplex PCR, the TCRdb table keeps only in-frame clones and is missing some. The profile shows about 1 million clones, roughly 75% of them singletons. Trimming cost V 4 bases and J 5 bases; bases outside gene matches: 12. The CDR3 extends over 16 amino acids. CDR1 is SGHRS and CDR2 is YFSETQ in the germline V gene. Sequencing was carried out using memory CD4+ T cells sorted from blood. Subset in this sample: CD45RA-negative fraction. The chain combines TRBV5-1 with TRBJ2-4; 7 bases are a match to TRBD1. The receptor was isolated from a man between 18 and 35 years old in good health. The CDR3 DNA follows: TGCGCCAGCAGCCTCACCGGGACAGCGCAAGAAAACATTCAGTACTTC. It yields the protein CASSLTGTAQENIQYF.